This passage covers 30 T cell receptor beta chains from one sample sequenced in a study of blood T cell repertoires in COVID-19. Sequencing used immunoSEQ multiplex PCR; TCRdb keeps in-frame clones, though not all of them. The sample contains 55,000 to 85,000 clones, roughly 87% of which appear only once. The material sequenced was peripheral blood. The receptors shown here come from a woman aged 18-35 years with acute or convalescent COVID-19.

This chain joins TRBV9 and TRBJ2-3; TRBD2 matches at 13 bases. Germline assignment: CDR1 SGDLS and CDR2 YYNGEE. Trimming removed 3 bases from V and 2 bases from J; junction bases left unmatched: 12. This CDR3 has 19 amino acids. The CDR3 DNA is TGTGCCAGCAGCGCCATTCCGGGACTAGCGGGATCTTCCACAGATACGCAGTATTTT. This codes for CASSAIPGLAGSSTDTQYF.

Here the CDR3 reads CASSTGTGHNSPLHF. In DNA form, the CDR3 reads TGTGCCAGCAGTACCGGGACAGGCCATAATTCACCCCTCCACTTT. The chain links TRBV28 to TRBJ1-6; 8 bases map to TRBD1. The CDR3 is 15 residues long. V was pared by 5 bases and J by 5 bases, with 5 bases of the junction left unmatched. From germline, CDR1 is MDHEN and CDR2 SYDVKM.

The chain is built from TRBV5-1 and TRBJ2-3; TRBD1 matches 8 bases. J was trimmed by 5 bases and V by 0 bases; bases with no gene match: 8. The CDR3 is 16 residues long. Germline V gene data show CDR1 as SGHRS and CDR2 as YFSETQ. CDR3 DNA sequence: TGCGCCAGCAGCTTGGAGTCACAGGGGGGTCTAGATACGCAGTATTTT. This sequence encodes CASSLESQGGLDTQYF.

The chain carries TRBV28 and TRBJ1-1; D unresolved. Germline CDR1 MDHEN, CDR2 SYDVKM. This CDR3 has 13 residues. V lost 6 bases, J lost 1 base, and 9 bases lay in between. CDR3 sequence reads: CASRSAGNTEAFF. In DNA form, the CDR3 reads TGTGCCAGCAGATCCGCCGGGAACACTGAAGCTTTCTTT.

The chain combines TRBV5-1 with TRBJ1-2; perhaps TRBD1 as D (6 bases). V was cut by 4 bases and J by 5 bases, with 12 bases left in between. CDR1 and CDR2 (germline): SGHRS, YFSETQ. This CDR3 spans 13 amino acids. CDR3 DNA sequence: TGCGCCAGCAGCCGCGACGGACAGTATGGCTACACCTTC. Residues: CASSRDGQYGYTF.

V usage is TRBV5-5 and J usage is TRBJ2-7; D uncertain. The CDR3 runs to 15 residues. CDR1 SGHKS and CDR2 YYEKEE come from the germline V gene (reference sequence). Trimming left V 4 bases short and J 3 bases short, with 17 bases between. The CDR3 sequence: CASSPRVPELYEQYF. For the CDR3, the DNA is TGTGCCAGCAGCCCGAGAGTCCCCGAGCTCTACGAGCAGTACTTC.

The CDR3: CASSVALGGEEAFF. CDR3 DNA sequence: TGTGCCAGCAGCGTAGCTCTTGGGGGCGAAGAAGCTTTCTTT. The chain joins TRBV9 to TRBJ1-1; weak D call: TRBD1 (6 bases). This CDR3 spans 14 amino acids. Trimming left V 0 bases short and J 8 bases short, with 14 bases between. Germline V gene sequence: CDR1 SGDLS, CDR2 YYNGEE.

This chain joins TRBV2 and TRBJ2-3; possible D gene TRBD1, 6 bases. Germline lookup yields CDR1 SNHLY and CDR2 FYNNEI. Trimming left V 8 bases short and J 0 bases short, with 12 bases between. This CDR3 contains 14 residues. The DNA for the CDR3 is TGTGCCAGCCGTTGGACAGCTAGCACAGATACGCAGTATTTT. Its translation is CASRWTASTDTQYF.

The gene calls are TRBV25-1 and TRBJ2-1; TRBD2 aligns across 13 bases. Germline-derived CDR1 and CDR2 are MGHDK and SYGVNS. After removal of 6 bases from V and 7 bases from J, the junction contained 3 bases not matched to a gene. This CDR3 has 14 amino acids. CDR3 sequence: CASRRTSGGNEQFF. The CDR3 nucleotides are TGTGCCAGCAGACGGACTAGCGGGGGAAATGAGCAGTTCTTC.

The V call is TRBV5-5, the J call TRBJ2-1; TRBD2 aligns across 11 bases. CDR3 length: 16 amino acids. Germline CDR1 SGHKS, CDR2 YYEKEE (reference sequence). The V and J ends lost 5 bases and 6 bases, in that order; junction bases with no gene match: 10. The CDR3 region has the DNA TGTGCCAGCAGGTTTCGCATAGCGGGAGGGCGCAATGAGCAGTTCTTC. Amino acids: CASRFRIAGGRNEQFF. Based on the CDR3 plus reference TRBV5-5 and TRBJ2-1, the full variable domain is DAGVTQSPTHLIKTRGQQVTLRCSPISGHKSVSWYQQVLGQGPQFIFQYYEKEERGRGNFPDRFSARQFPNYSSELNVNALLLGDSALYLCASRFRIAGGRNEQFFGPGTRLTVL.

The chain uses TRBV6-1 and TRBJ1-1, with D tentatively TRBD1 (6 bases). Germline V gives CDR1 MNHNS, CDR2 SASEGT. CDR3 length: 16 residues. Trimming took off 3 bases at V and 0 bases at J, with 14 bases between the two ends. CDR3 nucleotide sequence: TGTGCCAGCAGTGAGTGGGACAAACTTTTGAACACTGAAGCTTTCTTT. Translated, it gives CASSEWDKLLNTEAFF.

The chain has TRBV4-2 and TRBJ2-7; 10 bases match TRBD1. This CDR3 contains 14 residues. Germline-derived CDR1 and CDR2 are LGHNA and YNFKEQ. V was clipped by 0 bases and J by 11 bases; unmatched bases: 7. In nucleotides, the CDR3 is TGTGCCAGCAGCCAAGATTGGGGACAGGGGATGGAGTACTTC. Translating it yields CASSQDWGQGMEYF.

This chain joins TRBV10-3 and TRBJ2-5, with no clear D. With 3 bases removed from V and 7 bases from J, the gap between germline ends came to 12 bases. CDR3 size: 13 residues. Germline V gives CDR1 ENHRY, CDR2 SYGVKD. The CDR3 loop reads CAISDSKLSTQYF. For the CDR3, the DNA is TGTGCCATCAGTGACTCGAAGCTCTCGACCCAGTACTTC.

CDR3 loop: CASSKTGTGKYNEQFF. DNA of the CDR3: TGTGCCAGCAGCAAAACCGGGACAGGAAAATACAATGAGCAGTTCTTC. The V gene is TRBV19, the J gene TRBJ2-1; TRBD1 matches 8 bases. The J segment lost 4 bases and the V segment lost 9 bases, leaving 14 bases of the junction unmatched. Germline CDR1 and CDR2: LNHDA and SQIVND (reference sequence). The CDR3 has 16 amino acids.

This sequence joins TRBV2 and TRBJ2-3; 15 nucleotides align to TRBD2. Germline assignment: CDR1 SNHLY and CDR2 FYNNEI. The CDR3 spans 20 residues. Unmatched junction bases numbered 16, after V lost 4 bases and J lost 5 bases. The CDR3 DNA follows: TGTGCCAGCAGTGTCCTGCGAGTTGGACTAGCGGGAGGGAGGGGAGATACGCAGTATTTT. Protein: CASSVLRVGLAGGRGDTQYF.

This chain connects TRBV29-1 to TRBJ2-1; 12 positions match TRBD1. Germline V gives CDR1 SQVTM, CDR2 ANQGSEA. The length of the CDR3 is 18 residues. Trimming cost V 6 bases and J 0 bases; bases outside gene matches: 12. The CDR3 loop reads CSVTGTGGTRSSYNEQFF. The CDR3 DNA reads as TGCAGCGTGACCGGGACAGGGGGCACCCGAAGCTCCTACAATGAGCAGTTCTTC.

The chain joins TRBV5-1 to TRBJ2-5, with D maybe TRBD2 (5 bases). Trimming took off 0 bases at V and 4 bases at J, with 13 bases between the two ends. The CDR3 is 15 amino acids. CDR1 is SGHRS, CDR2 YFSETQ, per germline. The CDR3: CASSLDVGAAETQYF. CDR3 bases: TGCGCCAGCAGCTTGGACGTGGGAGCGGCAGAGACCCAGTACTTC.

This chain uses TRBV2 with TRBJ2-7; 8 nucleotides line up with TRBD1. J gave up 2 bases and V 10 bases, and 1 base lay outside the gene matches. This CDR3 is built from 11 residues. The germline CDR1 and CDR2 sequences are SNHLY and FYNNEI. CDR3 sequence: CATGGTYEQYF. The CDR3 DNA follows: TGTGCCACAGGGGGCACCTACGAGCAGTACTTC. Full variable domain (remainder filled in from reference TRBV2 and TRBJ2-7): EPEVTQTPSHQVTQMGQEVILRCVPISNHLYFYWYRQILGQKVEFLVSFYNNEISEKSEIFDDQFSVERPDGSNFTLKIRSTKLEDSAMYFCATGGTYEQYFGPGTRLTVT.

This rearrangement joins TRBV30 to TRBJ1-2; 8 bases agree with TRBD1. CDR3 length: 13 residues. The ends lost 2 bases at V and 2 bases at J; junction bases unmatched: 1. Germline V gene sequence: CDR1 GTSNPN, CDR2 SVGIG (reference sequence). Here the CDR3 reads CAWSRQGNYGYTF. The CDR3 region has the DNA TGTGCCTGGAGTAGACAGGGGAACTATGGCTACACCTTC.

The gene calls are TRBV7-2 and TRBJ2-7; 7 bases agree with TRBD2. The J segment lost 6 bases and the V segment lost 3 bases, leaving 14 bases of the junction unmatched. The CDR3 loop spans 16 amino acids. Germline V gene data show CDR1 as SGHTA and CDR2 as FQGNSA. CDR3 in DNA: TGTGCCAGCAGCTTGGGGCATACGGGAGGATCGGTCGAGCAGTACTTC. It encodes CASSLGHTGGSVEQYF. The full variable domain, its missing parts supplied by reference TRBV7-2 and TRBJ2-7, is GAGVSQSPSNKVTEKGKDVELRCDPISGHTALYWYRQSLGQGLEFLIYFQGNSAPDKSGLPSDRFSAERTGGSVSTLTIQRTQQEDSAVYLCASSLGHTGGSVEQYFGPGTRLTVT.

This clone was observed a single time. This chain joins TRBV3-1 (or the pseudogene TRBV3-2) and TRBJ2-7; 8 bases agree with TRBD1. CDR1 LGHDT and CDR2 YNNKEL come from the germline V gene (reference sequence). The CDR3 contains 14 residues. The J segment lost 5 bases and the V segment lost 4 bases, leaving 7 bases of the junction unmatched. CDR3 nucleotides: TGTGCCAGCAGCCCTTGGACAGGGCGCGACGAGCAGTACTTC. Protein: CASSPWTGRDEQYF.

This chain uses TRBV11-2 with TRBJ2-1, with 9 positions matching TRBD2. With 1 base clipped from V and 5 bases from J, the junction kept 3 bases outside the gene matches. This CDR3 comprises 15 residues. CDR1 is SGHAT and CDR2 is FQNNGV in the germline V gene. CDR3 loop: CASSLAQREDNEQFF. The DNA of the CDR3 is TGTGCCAGCAGCTTAGCCCAGCGGGAGGACAATGAGCAGTTCTTC.

This CDR3 reads CATSRDRGRGETQYF. The CDR3 DNA reads TGTGCCACCAGCAGAGACAGGGGGCGAGGAGAGACCCAGTACTTC. The chain joins TRBV15 to TRBJ2-5; TRBD1 aligns across 8 bases. Germline V gives CDR1 LNHNV, CDR2 YYDKDF (reference sequence). The CDR3 sequence is 15 residues long. After removal of 0 bases from V and 4 bases from J, the junction contained 4 bases not matched to a gene.

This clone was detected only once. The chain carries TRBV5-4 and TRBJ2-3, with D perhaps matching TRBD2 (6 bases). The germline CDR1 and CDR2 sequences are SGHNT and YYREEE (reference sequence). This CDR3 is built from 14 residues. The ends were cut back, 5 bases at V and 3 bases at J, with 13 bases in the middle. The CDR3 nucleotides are TGTGCCAGCAGTCGCCGGGAGAGGACAGATACGCAGTATTTT. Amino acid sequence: CASSRRERTDTQYF.

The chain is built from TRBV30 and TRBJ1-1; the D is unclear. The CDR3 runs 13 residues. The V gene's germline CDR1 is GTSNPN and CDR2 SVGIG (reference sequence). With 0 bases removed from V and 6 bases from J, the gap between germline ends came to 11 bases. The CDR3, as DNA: TGTGCCTGGAGTGTGCGACCCGGGGCTGAAGCTTTCTTT. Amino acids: CAWSVRPGAEAFF.

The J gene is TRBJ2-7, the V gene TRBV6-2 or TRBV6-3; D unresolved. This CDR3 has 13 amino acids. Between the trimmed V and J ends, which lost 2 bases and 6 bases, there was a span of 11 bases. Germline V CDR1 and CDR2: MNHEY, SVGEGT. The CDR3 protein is CASSYALVGEQYF. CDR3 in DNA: TGTGCCAGCAGTTACGCGCTAGTCGGCGAGCAGTACTTC.

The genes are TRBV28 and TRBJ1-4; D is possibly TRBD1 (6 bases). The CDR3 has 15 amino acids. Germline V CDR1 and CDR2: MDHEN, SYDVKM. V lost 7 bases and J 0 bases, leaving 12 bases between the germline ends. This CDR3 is CASKGEPATNEKLFF. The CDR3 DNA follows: TGTGCCAGCAAGGGGGAGCCCGCAACTAATGAAAAACTGTTTTTT.

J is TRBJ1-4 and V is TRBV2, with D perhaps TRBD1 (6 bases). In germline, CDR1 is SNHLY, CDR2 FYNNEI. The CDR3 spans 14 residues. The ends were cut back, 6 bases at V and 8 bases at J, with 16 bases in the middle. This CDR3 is CASRGDTVREKLFF. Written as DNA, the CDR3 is TGTGCCAGCAGGGGGGACACCGTGAGAGAAAAACTGTTTTTT.

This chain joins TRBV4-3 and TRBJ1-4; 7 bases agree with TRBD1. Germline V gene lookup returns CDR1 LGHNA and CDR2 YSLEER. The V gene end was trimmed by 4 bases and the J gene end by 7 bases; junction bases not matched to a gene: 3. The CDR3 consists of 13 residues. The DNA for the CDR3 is TGCGCCAGCAGCCGGACAGGAGGTGAAAAACTGTTTTTT. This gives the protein CASSRTGGEKLFF.

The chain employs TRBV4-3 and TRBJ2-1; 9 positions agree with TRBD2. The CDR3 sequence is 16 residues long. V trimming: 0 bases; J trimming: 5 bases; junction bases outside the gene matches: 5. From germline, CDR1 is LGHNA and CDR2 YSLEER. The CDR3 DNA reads TGCGCCAGCAGCCAAGATTGGCTAGCGGGGCACAATGAGCAGTTCTTC. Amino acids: CASSQDWLAGHNEQFF.